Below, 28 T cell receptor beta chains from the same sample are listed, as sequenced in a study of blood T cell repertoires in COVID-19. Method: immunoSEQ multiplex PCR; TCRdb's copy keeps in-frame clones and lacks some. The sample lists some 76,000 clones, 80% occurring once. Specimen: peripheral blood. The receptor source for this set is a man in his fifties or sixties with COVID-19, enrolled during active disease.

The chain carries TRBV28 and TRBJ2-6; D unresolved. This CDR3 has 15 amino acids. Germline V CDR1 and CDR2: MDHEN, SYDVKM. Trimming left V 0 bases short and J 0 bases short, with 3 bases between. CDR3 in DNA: TGTGCCAGCAGTTTATGGCGCTCTGGGGCCAACGTCCTGACTTTC. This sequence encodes CASSLWRSGANVLTF.

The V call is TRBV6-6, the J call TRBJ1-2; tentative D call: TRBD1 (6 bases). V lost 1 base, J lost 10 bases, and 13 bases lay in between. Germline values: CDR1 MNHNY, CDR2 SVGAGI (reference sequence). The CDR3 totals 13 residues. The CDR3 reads CASSYWSGADYTF. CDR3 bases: TGTGCCAGCAGTTACTGGTCAGGGGCCGACTACACCTTC.

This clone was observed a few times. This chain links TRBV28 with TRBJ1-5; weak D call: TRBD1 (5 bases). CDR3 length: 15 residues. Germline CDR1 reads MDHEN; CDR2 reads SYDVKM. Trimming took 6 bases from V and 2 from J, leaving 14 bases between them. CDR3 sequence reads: CASRQGFKGNQPQHF. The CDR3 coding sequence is TGTGCCAGCAGGCAGGGATTCAAGGGCAATCAGCCCCAGCATTTT.

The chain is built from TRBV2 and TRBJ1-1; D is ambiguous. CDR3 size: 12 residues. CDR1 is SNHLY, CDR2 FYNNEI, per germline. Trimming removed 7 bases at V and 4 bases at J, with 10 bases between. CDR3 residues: CASKEESTEAFF. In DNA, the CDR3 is TGTGCCAGCAAGGAGGAGAGCACTGAAGCTTTCTTT. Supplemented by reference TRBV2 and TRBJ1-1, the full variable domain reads EPEVTQTPSHQVTQMGQEVILRCVPISNHLYFYWYRQILGQKVEFLVSFYNNEISEKSEIFDDQFSVERPDGSNFTLKIRSTKLEDSAMYFCASKEESTEAFFGQGTRLTVV.

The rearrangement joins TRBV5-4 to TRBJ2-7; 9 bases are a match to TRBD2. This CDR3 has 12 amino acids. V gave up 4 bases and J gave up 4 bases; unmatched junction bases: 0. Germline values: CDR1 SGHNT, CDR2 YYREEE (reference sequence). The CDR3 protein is CASSTSGYEQYF. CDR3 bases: TGTGCCAGCAGCACTAGCGGGTACGAGCAGTACTTC.

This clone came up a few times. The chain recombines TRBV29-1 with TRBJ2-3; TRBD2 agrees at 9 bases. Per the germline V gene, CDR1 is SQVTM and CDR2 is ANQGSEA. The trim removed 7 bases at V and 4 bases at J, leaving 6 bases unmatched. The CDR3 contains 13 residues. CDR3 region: CSARAGGADTQYF. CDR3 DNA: TGCAGCGCGAGGGCGGGAGGGGCAGATACGCAGTATTTT.

CDR3 loop: CAVVAAGTVNYGYTF. CDR3 nucleotides: TGTGCCGTAGTTGCTGCCGGGACAGTAAACTATGGCTACACCTTC. The chain uses TRBV7-2 and TRBJ1-2, with TRBD1 matching over 7 bases. Germline values: CDR1 SGHTA, CDR2 FQGNSA. The CDR3 runs 15 residues. V gave up 11 bases and J gave up 2 bases; unmatched junction bases: 14.

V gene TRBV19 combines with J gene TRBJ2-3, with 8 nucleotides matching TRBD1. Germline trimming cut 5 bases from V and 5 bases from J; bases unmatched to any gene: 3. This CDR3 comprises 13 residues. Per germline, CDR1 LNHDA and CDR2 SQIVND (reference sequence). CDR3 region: CASSPDRGDTQYF. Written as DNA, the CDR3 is TGTGCCAGTAGTCCCGACAGGGGAGATACGCAGTATTTT.

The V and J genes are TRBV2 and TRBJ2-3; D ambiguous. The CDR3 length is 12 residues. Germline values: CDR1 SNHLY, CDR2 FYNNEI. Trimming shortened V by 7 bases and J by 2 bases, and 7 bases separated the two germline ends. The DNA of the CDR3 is TGTGCCAGCAATCAACTCACAGATACGCAGTATTTT. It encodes CASNQLTDTQYF.

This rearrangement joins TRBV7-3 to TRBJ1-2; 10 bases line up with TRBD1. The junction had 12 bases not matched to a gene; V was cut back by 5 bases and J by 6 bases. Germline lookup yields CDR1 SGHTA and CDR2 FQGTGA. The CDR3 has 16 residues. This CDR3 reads CASSLLPGQGTHGYTF. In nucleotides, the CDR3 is TGTGCCAGCAGCCTATTACCGGGACAGGGGACCCATGGCTACACCTTC.

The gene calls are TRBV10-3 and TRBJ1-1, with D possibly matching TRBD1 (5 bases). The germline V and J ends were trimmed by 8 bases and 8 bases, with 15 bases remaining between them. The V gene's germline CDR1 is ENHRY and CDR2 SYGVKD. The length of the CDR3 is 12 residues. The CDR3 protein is CAIGRRGTEAFF. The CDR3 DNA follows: TGTGCCATCGGTCGTCGGGGGACGGAAGCTTTCTTT.

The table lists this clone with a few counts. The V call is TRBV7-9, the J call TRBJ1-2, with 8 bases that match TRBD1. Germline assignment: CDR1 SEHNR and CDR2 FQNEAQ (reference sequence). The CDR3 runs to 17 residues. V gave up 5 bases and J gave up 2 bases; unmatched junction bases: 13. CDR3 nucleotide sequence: TGTGCCAGCAGCCCCTCACAGGGGGAGGCCCTAAACTATGGCTACACCTTC. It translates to CASSPSQGEALNYGYTF.

The CDR3 sequence: CASSPALVASVTYEQYF. The CDR3 DNA is TGCGCCAGCAGCCCGGCCCTCGTAGCTAGCGTGACCTACGAGCAGTACTTC. J is TRBJ2-7 and V is TRBV4-1; maybe TRBD2 (6 bases). The CDR3 sequence is 17 residues long. Germline V CDR1 and CDR2: MGHRA, YSYEKL. Deletions cut 4 bases from V and 2 bases from J, with 21 bases between.

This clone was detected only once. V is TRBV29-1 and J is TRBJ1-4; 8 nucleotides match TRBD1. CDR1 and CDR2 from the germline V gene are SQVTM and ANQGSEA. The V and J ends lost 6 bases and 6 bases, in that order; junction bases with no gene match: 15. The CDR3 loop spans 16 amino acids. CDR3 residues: CSVPRTGMRSDEKLFF. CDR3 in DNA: TGCAGCGTCCCTAGGACAGGGATGCGATCCGATGAAAAACTGTTTTTT.

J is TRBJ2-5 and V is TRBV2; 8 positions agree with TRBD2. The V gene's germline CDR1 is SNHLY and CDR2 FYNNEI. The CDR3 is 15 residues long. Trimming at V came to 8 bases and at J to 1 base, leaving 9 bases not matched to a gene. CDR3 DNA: TGTGCCAGCTCGAGAGTTAGCGGGGCCCAAGAGACCCAGTACTTC. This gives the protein CASSRVSGAQETQYF. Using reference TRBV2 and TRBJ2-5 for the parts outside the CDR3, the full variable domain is EPEVTQTPSHQVTQMGQEVILRCVPISNHLYFYWYRQILGQKVEFLVSFYNNEISEKSEIFDDQFSVERPDGSNFTLKIRSTKLEDSAMYFCASSRVSGAQETQYFGPGTRLLVL.

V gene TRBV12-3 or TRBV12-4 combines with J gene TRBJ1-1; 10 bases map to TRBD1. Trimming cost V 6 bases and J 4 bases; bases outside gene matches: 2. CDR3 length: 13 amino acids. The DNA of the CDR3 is TGTGCCAGCAGCCGGGACAGGGGCACTGAAGCTTTCTTT. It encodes CASSRDRGTEAFF.

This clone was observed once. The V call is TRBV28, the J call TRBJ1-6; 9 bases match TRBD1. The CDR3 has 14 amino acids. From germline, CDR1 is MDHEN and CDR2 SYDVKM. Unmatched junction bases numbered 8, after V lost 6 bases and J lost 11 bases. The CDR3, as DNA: TGTGCCAGCAGACCACAGGGGGCAGCGGCACCCCTCCACTTT. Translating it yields CASRPQGAAAPLHF.

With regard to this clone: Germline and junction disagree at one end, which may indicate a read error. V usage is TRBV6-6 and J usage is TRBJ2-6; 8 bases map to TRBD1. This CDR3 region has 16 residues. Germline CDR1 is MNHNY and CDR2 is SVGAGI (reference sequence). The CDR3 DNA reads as TGTGCCGGCAGAGGGACAGGACTTCGGGGGGCCAACGTCCTGACTTTC. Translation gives CAGRGTGLRGANVLTF.

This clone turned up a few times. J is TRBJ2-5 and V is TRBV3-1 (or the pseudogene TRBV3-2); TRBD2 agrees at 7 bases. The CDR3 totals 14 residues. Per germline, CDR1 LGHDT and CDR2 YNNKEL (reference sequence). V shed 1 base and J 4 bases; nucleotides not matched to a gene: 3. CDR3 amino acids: CASSQVASGETQYF. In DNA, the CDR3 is TGTGCCAGCAGCCAAGTCGCTAGCGGAGAGACCCAGTACTTC.

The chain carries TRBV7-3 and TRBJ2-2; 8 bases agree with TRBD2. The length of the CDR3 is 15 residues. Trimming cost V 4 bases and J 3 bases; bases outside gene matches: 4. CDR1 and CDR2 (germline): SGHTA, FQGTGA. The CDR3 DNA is TGTGCCAGCAGCTCCGGACTAGCTTACACCGGGGAGCTGTTTTTT. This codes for CASSSGLAYTGELFF.

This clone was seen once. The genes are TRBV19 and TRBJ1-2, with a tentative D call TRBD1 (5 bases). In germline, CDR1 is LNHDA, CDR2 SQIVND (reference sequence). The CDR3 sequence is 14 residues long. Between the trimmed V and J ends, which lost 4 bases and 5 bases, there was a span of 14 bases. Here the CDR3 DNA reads TGTGCCAGTAGTAGGGACTTACAGCGGTATGGCTACACCTTC. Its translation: CASSRDLQRYGYTF.

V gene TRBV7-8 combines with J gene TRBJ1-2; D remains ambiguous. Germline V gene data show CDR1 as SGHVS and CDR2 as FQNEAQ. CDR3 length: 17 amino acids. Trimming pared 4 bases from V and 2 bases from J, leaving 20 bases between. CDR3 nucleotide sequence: TGTGCCAGCAGCTCGACCCGAAAGACAAAAGCCAACTATGGCTACACCTTC. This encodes CASSSTRKTKANYGYTF.

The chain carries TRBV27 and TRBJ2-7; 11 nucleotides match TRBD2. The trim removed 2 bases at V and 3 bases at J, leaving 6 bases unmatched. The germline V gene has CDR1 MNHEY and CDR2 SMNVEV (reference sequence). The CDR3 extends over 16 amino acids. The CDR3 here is CASSLGRGLAVYEQYF. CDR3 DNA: TGTGCCAGCAGTTTAGGTAGGGGACTAGCGGTCTACGAGCAGTACTTC.

The CDR3 DNA reads as TGTGCCAGCTCACCAAGGGGATCACTGACTCGCGATACGCAGTATTTT. Residues: CASSPRGSLTRDTQYF. The rearrangement links TRBV18 to TRBJ2-3, with a tentative D call TRBD1 (5 bases). V was cut by 2 bases and J by 6 bases, with 18 bases left in between. The CDR3 covers 16 residues. CDR1 is KGHSH and CDR2 is LQKENI in the germline V gene. The full variable domain, with the rest looked up from reference TRBV18 and TRBJ2-3, is NAGVMQNPRHLVRRRGQEARLRCSPMKGHSHVYWYRQLPEEGLKFMVYLQKENIIDESGMPKERFSAEFPKEGPSILRIQQVVRGDSAAYFCASSPRGSLTRDTQYFGPGTRLTVL.

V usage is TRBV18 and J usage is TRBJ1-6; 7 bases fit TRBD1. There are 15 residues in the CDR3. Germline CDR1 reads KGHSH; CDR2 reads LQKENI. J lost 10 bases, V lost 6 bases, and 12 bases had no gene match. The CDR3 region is CASSLDRTAGSPLHF. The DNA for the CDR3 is TGTGCCAGCTCCCTGGACAGGACGGCGGGGTCACCCCTCCACTTT.

The CDR3, as DNA: TGTGCCAGCAGCTCAAGGACAGGGTCGGAGACAGATACGCAGTATTTT. It codes for CASSSRTGSETDTQYF. This chain joins TRBV9 and TRBJ2-3; 8 nucleotides line up with TRBD1. Per the germline V gene, CDR1 is SGDLS and CDR2 is YYNGEE. V trimming: 4 bases; J trimming: 3 bases; junction bases outside the gene matches: 10. This CDR3 is built from 16 residues.

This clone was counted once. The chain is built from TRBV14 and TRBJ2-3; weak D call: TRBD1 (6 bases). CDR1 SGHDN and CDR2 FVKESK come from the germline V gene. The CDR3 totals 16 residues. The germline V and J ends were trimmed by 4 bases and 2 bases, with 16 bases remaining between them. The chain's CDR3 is CASSLSPGVSTDTQYF. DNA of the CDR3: TGTGCCAGCAGCCTTTCCCCAGGGGTATCCACAGATACGCAGTATTTT.

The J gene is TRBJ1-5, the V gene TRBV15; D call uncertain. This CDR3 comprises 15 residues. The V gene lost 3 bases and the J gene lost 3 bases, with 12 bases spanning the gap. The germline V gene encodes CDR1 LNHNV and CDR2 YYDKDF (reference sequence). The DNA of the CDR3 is TGTGCCACCAGCAGCCTCACCGGGGTCAATCAGCCCCAGCATTTT. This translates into CATSSLTGVNQPQHF.